The next 25 T cell receptor beta chains were all read from a single sample in a study of vaccination and CD4 T cells after COVID-19 (dated by TCRdb to 2022 to 2024). The label giving this sample's treatment or condition can be read as: approximately nine-day PBMC culture with coronavirus spike peptide pools or control peptides (ViraFEST assay). These TCRs' antigens remain unknown. The library was built by means of PCR. Instrument on record: Illumina iSeq 100. TCR sequencing of DNA from cultured CD4+ T cells used the Oncomine TCR Beta short-read assay at the Johns Hopkins FTIC core. TCRdb's own reprocessing of the public reads used fastp at Q25 and MiXCR and kept productive beta chains. CDR3 protein duplicates are merged, each entry listing the most common genes and DNA. The sample table holds about 21,000 distinct CDR3 sequences, of which about 50% were seen once. The ten largest clones capture around 5.5% of the sample.

The specimen was CD4+ T cells from blood, cultured in vitro. All receptors derive from a human donor who had recovered from COVID-19.

A word on this clonotype: Germline is not matched at one junction end, which may reflect a read error. CDR3 sequence (DNA): TGTGCCCGGAGAACTACCGGGACAGCCGACACTGAAGCTTTCTTT. Its protein product is CARRTTGTADTEAFF. The gene calls are TRBV30 and TRBJ1-1, with 7 nucleotides matching TRBD1. Germline CDR1 is GTSNPN and CDR2 is SVGIG (reference sequence). CDR3 size: 15 residues.

As DNA, the CDR3 is TGTGCCAGCAGCCGCGGGGGCGGGGCCCCCTACGAGCAGTACTTC. The encoded protein is CASSRGGGAPYEQYF. J is TRBJ2-7 and V is TRBV11-3; a weak D match, TRBD2 (7 bases). Trimming removed 5 bases at V and 2 bases at J, with 16 bases between. Germline V gene data show CDR1 as SGHNT and CDR2 as YENEEA. This CDR3 is built from 15 residues.

The chain combines TRBV11-2 with TRBJ1-1; D remains ambiguous. Trimming cost V 0 bases and J 2 bases, with 10 bases left between them. CDR1 SGHAT and CDR2 FQNNGV come from the germline V gene. The CDR3 sequence is 15 residues long. CDR3 nucleotides: TGTGCCAGCAGCTTAGATCAACGGGTTAACACTGAAGCTTTCTTT. Translation: CASSLDQRVNTEAFF.

This sequence joins TRBV6-2 or TRBV6-3 and TRBJ2-1; D remains ambiguous. CDR3 size: 11 residues. V was shortened by 8 bases and J by 2 bases, with 4 bases between the two germline ends. Germline CDR1 reads MNHEY; CDR2 reads SVGEGT. CDR3 sequence: CASHTYNEQFF. The CDR3 DNA sequence: TGTGCCAGCCATACCTACAATGAGCAGTTCTTC.

This clonotype has only a few counts. The CDR3, as DNA: TGCAGTGCTAGACCCCGACAGGGTGGCAATCAGCCCCAGCATTTT. Residues: CSARPRQGGNQPQHF. The rearrangement uses TRBV20-1 and TRBJ1-5, with 7 bases that match TRBD1. Germline V gives CDR1 DFQATT, CDR2 SNEGSKA (reference sequence). The ends lost 2 bases at V and 2 bases at J; junction bases unmatched: 6. The CDR3 spans 15 residues.

This clonotype showed up just a few times. This chain uses TRBV20-1 with TRBJ2-1; 9 bases are a match to TRBD2. V trimming: 5 bases; J trimming: 6 bases; junction bases outside the gene matches: 5. This CDR3 spans 13 amino acids. CDR1 and CDR2 (germline): DFQATT, SNEGSKA (reference sequence). CDR3 residues: CSAVAGAPNEQFF. As DNA, the CDR3 is TGCAGTGCTGTAGCGGGAGCTCCCAATGAGCAGTTCTTC.

The V gene is TRBV6-2 or TRBV6-3, the J gene TRBJ2-5; D call uncertain. The length of the CDR3 is 13 residues. CDR1 is MNHEY, CDR2 SVGEGT, per germline. Trimming left V 2 bases short and J 4 bases short, with 8 bases between. The CDR3 nucleotides read TGTGCCAGCAGTTACGGTGGTCTAGAGACCCAGTACTTC. Translated: CASSYGGLETQYF.

The V and J genes are TRBV19 and TRBJ2-4, with D unresolved. Looked up from germline, CDR1 is LNHDA and CDR2 is SQIVND (reference sequence). With 3 bases removed from V and 3 bases from J, the gap between germline ends came to 15 bases. This CDR3 has 16 amino acids. The CDR3 region is CASSILPDTNKNIQYF. CDR3 bases: TGTGCCAGTAGTATTCTCCCCGACACCAACAAAAACATTCAGTACTTC.

The chain uses TRBV11-1 and TRBJ1-1; D is unresolved. Trimming removed 1 base at V and 5 bases at J, with 20 bases between. The CDR3 consists of 17 residues. Germline CDR1 reads SGHAT; CDR2 reads FQDESV (reference sequence). Here the CDR3 DNA reads TGTGCCAGCAGCTTAGGGCTCGCAGGAGGGTTCGGAACTGAAGCTTTCTTT. Translation gives CASSLGLAGGFGTEAFF. The complete variable domain, with remaining parts taken from reference TRBV11-1 and TRBJ1-1, reads EAEVAQSPRYKITEKSQAVAFWCDPISGHATLYWYRQILGQGPELLVQFQDESVVDDSQLPKDRFSAERLKGVDSTLKIQPAELGDSAMYLCASSLGLAGGFGTEAFFGQGTRLTVV.

The chain is built from TRBV20-1 and TRBJ2-4; 8 positions match TRBD2. V shed 3 bases, J shed 2 bases, and the junction held 3 bases outside the gene matches. CDR1 DFQATT and CDR2 SNEGSKA come from the germline V gene (reference sequence). This CDR3 is 14 amino acids long. The CDR3: CSARRGATKNIQYF. The CDR3 DNA reads as TGCAGTGCTAGGCGGGGGGCAACCAAAAACATTCAGTACTTC.

The chain employs TRBV20-1 and TRBJ1-2, with TRBD1 as a possible D gene (5 bases). This CDR3 has 15 residues. Trimming took 3 bases from V and 0 from J, leaving 14 bases between them. CDR1 and CDR2 from the germline V gene are DFQATT and SNEGSKA (reference sequence). CDR3 nucleotide sequence: TGCAGTGCTAGCGCGCAGGGTAACGCTAACTATGGCTACACCTTC. Its protein product is CSASAQGNANYGYTF.

The chain recombines TRBV30 with TRBJ1-6, with D perhaps TRBD1 (5 bases). The germline V and J ends were trimmed by 5 bases and 7 bases, with 12 bases remaining between them. The CDR3 runs to 13 residues. From germline, CDR1 is GTSNPN and CDR2 SVGIG (reference sequence). The CDR3 sequence: CAWQSGRNSPLHF. CDR3 coding DNA: TGTGCCTGGCAGTCGGGGCGAAATTCACCCCTCCACTTT.

The chain carries TRBV27 and TRBJ1-2; maybe TRBD1 (6 bases). The CDR3 has 14 residues. V was clipped by 5 bases and J by 2 bases, with 12 bases between them. Germline V gene sequence: CDR1 MNHEY, CDR2 SMNVEV (reference sequence). CDR3 coding DNA: TGTGCCAGCAGTATAAACAGGGTGAACTATGGCTACACCTTC. Translation gives CASSINRVNYGYTF.

The rearrangement joins TRBV6-5 to TRBJ2-3, with D possibly being TRBD2 (6 bases). The V gene lost 4 bases and the J gene lost 5 bases, with 13 bases spanning the gap. This CDR3 spans 14 amino acids. The germline V gene has CDR1 MNHEY and CDR2 SVGAGI. DNA of the CDR3: TGTGCCAGCAGTTCTCCGGGAGTGGGAGATACGCAGTATTTT. Its translation: CASSSPGVGDTQYF.

The chain employs TRBV3-1 and TRBJ2-6; D remains unclear. Germline assignment: CDR1 LGHDT and CDR2 YNNKEL (reference sequence). The CDR3 spans 14 residues. The germline V and J ends were trimmed by 4 bases and 4 bases, with 8 bases remaining between them. The CDR3 region is CASSPLTGANVLTF. The CDR3 DNA follows: TGTGCCAGCAGCCCCCTGACGGGGGCCAACGTCCTGACTTTC. Supplemented by reference TRBV3-1 and TRBJ2-6, the full variable domain reads DTAVSQTPKYLVTQMGNDKSIKCEQNLGHDTMYWYKQDSKKFLKIMFSYNNKELIINETVPNRFSPKSPDKAHLNLHINSLELGDSAVYFCASSPLTGANVLTFGAGSRLTVL.

The chain has TRBV10-2 and TRBJ2-1; D remains unclear. Per the germline V gene, CDR1 is WSHSY and CDR2 is SAAADI. Trimming stripped 2 bases from V and 0 bases from J, with 8 bases between. This CDR3 spans 15 amino acids. CDR3 in amino acids: CASSEGMPSYNEQFF. The DNA of the CDR3 is TGCGCCAGCAGTGAGGGAATGCCCTCCTACAATGAGCAGTTCTTC.

The chain combines TRBV5-1 with TRBJ1-2; D gene ambiguous. CDR1 and CDR2 from the germline V gene are SGHRS and YFSETQ. V was pared by 1 base and J by 4 bases, with 11 bases between. The CDR3 runs 14 residues. The CDR3 protein is CASSLLSYGYGYTF. The CDR3 DNA reads as TGCGCCAGCAGCTTGTTGAGTTACGGCTATGGCTACACCTTC. The entire variable domain, with the rest obtained from reference TRBV5-1 and TRBJ1-2, is as follows: KAGVTQTPRYLIKTRGQQVTLSCSPISGHRSVSWYQQTPGQGLQFLFEYFSETQRNKGNFPGRFSGRQFSNSRSEMNVSTLELGDSALYLCASSLLSYGYGYTFGSGTRLTVV.

The chain uses TRBV6-1 and TRBJ2-7, with D unclear. The germline V and J ends were trimmed by 6 bases and 2 bases, with 11 bases remaining between them. Germline V lookup: CDR1 MNHNS, CDR2 SASEGT. The CDR3 is 13 amino acids. This CDR3 is CASSPLGAYEQYF. CDR3 DNA sequence: TGTGCCAGCAGCCCTCTGGGTGCCTACGAGCAGTACTTC.

This chain links TRBV28 with TRBJ2-5, with TRBD1 matching over 7 bases. The junction had 6 bases not matched to a gene; V was cut back by 8 bases and J by 0 bases. CDR3 length equals 14 residues. CDR1 is MDHEN, CDR2 SYDVKM, per germline. The CDR3 region has the DNA TGTGCCAGCTCCCCTGGGACAGACCAAGAGACCCAGTACTTC. Translating it yields CASSPGTDQETQYF.

This sequence joins TRBV10-3 and TRBJ2-2; D may be TRBD2 (5 bases). In germline, CDR1 is ENHRY, CDR2 SYGVKD. This CDR3 contains 16 residues. With 3 bases removed from V and 0 bases from J, the gap between germline ends came to 11 bases. In DNA, the CDR3 is TGTGCCATCAGTGAATGGGCTAGCTCGAACACCGGGGAGCTGTTTTTT. This gives the protein CAISEWASSNTGELFF.

This rearrangement joins TRBV5-1 to TRBJ1-2, with TRBD1 identical over 9 bases. CDR3 size: 15 residues. The V gene end was trimmed by 1 base and the J gene end by 8 bases; junction bases not matched to a gene: 9. Germline CDR1 and CDR2: SGHRS and YFSETQ. The CDR3 here is CASSLSVGQGEGYTF. DNA for the CDR3: TGCGCCAGCAGCTTGTCGGTGGGACAGGGCGAAGGCTACACCTTC. The variable domain in full, completed from reference TRBV5-1 and TRBJ1-2, reads KAGVTQTPRYLIKTRGQQVTLSCSPISGHRSVSWYQQTPGQGLQFLFEYFSETQRNKGNFPGRFSGRQFSNSRSEMNVSTLELGDSALYLCASSLSVGQGEGYTFGSGTRLTVV.

The chain combines TRBV7-3 with TRBJ2-5; 10 nucleotides align to TRBD2. V dropped 5 bases and J dropped 4; count of bases not matched to a gene: 1. Germline values: CDR1 SGHTA, CDR2 FQGTGA. This CDR3 comprises 13 residues. CDR3 DNA: TGTGCCAGCAGCATAGCGGGAGGAGAGACCCAGTACTTC. It encodes CASSIAGGETQYF.

The rearrangement joins TRBV9 to TRBJ2-7, with TRBD2 matching 9 bases. This CDR3 has 16 amino acids. Germline CDR1 and CDR2: SGDLS and YYNGEE. V trimming: 0 bases; J trimming: 0 bases; junction bases outside the gene matches: 4. The CDR3 nucleotides read TGTGCCAGCAGCGTAGGGGCTAGCGGGAACTCCTACGAGCAGTACTTC. Its translation is CASSVGASGNSYEQYF. Variable domain in full (rest from reference TRBV9 and TRBJ2-7): DSGVTQTPKHLITATGQRVTLRCSPRSGDLSVYWYQQSLDQGLQFLIQYYNGEERAKGNILERFSAQQFPDLHSELNLSSLELGDSALYFCASSVGASGNSYEQYFGPGTRLTVT.

This clonotype has a handful of counts. The chain couples TRBV20-1 to TRBJ1-3, with a weak D call TRBD1 (5 bases). V was pared by 0 bases and J by 4 bases, with 10 bases between. The CDR3 contains 14 residues. The germline CDR1 and CDR2 sequences are DFQATT and SNEGSKA (reference sequence). The CDR3 bases are TGCAGTGCTAGAGATTTGTGGGGGGGAAACACCATATATTTT. It codes for CSARDLWGGNTIYF.

This clonotype was counted only a few times. The gene calls are TRBV15 and TRBJ1-4, with 7 bases fitting TRBD1. This CDR3 region has 17 residues. The junction had 13 bases not matched to a gene; V was cut back by 1 base and J by 8 bases. Germline CDR1 reads LNHNV; CDR2 reads YYDKDF (reference sequence). The CDR3 sequence: CATSRGRDRRGQEKLFF. DNA for the CDR3: TGTGCCACCAGCAGAGGGAGGGACAGACGGGGTCAAGAAAAACTGTTTTTT. Full variable domain (rest looked up from reference TRBV15 and TRBJ1-4): DAMVIQNPRYQVTQFGKPVTLSCSQTLNHNVMYWYQQKSSQAPKLLFHYYDKDFNNEADTPDNFQSRRPNTSFCFLDIRSPGLGDTAMYLCATSRGRDRRGQEKLFFGSGTQLSVL.